The sequence of this T cell receptor (beta chain) was determined in a study of human T cells and chemical hapten exposure. Time point defined: patch test 1, 2 weeks after DPC sensitization. Described treatment: therapeutic diphenylcyclopropenone sensitization with weekly scalp DPC. Extraction of total RNA was performed on unfractionated whole blood. TCRdb reprocessed the RACE reads with MiXCR, giving one entry per CDR3 protein. The sample carries some 41,000 distinct CDR3 sequences, more than 3% recorded once. V was pared by 6 bases and J by 3 bases, with 15 bases between. The CDR3 runs 14 residues. Germline assignment: CDR1 MDHEN and CDR2 SYDVKM. This clonotype was found many times.

The TCR sequence derives from a man in his fifties or sixties with alopecia areata. Some clones in this sample may be carry-over from other donors' samples. The specimen comprised whole blood, sampled in connection with sensitization to the hapten diphenylcyclopropenone (DPC). V usage is TRBV28 and J usage is TRBJ2-7, with D possibly TRBD2 on 5 matching bases. The CDR3 DNA follows: TGTGCCAGCAGCCCGCAGCGGACCGACTACGAGCAGTACTTC. This sequence encodes CASSPQRTDYEQYF.